Below are 14 T cell receptor beta chains sequenced from a single sample in a study of response to subunit inactivated influenza vaccine. Each CDR3 protein gets one entry after TCRdb re-called the RT-PCR reads with MiXCR. The table lists under 550,000 distinct CDR3 sequences, roughly 7.6% of them singletons. Sequencing used PBMCs from blood, obtained around 25 months after vaccination. These receptors originate from a man aged 50 to 69 who received an inactivated influenza vaccine.

The rearrangement joins TRBV5-1 to TRBJ2-3; possibly TRBD2 for D (6 bases). V lost 6 bases and J 4 bases, leaving 21 bases between the germline ends. Germline CDR1 and CDR2: SGHRS and YFSETQ. This CDR3 has 16 residues. CDR3 in amino acids: CASTNAAPAGPDTQYF. DNA for the CDR3: TGCGCCAGCACCAATGCCGCCCCGGCGGGGCCAGATACGCAGTATTTT.

This clonotype was found a few times. The chain carries TRBV20-1 and TRBJ1-2; unclear D gene. The CDR3 is 13 amino acids. Deletions cut 1 base from V and 3 bases from J, with 9 bases between. The germline V gene has CDR1 DFQATT and CDR2 SNEGSKA (reference sequence). The DNA for the CDR3 is TGCAGTGCTAGAGCGGGTGGGGACTATGGCTACACCTTC. Its protein is CSARAGGDYGYTF.

The CDR3 DNA reads TGTGCCAGCAGCTTCGTATTTGGTGCATCCCTTTTAGCGGAGACCCAGTACTTC. Translation: CASSFVFGASLLAETQYF. V is TRBV7-8 and J is TRBJ2-5; perhaps TRBD2 as D (5 bases). CDR1 SGHVS and CDR2 FQNEAQ come from the germline V gene. The CDR3 loop spans 18 amino acids. Trimming took 3 bases from V and 5 from J, leaving 25 bases between them.

At least ten counts were recorded for this clonotype. The genes are TRBV15 and TRBJ2-3; TRBD2 matches at 9 bases. CDR1 LNHNV and CDR2 YYDKDF come from the germline V gene (reference sequence). The V segment lost 1 base and the J segment 2 bases; nucleotides outside the gene matches: 4. CDR3 length: 16 amino acids. CDR3 nucleotide sequence: TGTGCCACCAGCAGAGGACTAGCGGCCATCACAGATACGCAGTATTTT. It translates to CATSRGLAAITDTQYF.

This clonotype has more than one count but fewer than ten. V usage is TRBV27 and J usage is TRBJ2-3, with 9 positions matching TRBD1. From germline, CDR1 is MNHEY and CDR2 SMNVEV (reference sequence). The CDR3 has 14 amino acids. V shed 8 bases, J shed 8 bases, and the junction held 11 bases outside the gene matches. The CDR3 nucleotides read TGTGCCAGCCGCCCCGACAGGGGGAGCGGTACGCAGTATTTT. This codes for CASRPDRGSGTQYF.

V usage is TRBV24-1 and J usage is TRBJ2-3; perhaps D is TRBD1 or TRBD2 (5 bases each). Germline CDR1 reads KGHDR; CDR2 reads SFDVKD. V was trimmed by 4 bases and J by 2 bases, leaving 12 bases between them. The CDR3 runs 15 residues. The CDR3 DNA reads TGTGCCACCAGTGACTCCGGGACCTACACAGATACGCAGTATTTT. It specifies CATSDSGTYTDTQYF.

The V call is TRBV7-2, the J call TRBJ1-1; D is perhaps TRBD1 (5 bases). The CDR3 covers 15 residues. CDR1 is SGHTA, CDR2 FQGNSA, per germline. Trimming left V 5 bases short and J 1 base short, with 14 bases between. The CDR3 loop is CASSPRQIGNTEAFF. The CDR3 bases are TGTGCCAGCAGCCCCCGACAGATAGGGAACACTGAAGCTTTCTTT.

This clonotype was observed a few times. The J gene is TRBJ2-2, the V gene TRBV6-1, with D tentatively TRBD1 (5 bases). CDR3 length equals 14 residues. V lost 6 bases and J 5 bases, leaving 13 bases between the germline ends. Germline loops: CDR1 MNHNS, CDR2 SASEGT. The CDR3 sequence is CASRPGRATGELFF. The CDR3 DNA reads as TGTGCCAGCAGGCCCGGCAGGGCAACCGGGGAGCTGTTTTTT.

This clonotype has a handful of counts. The chain carries TRBV5-1 and TRBJ1-1; 8 bases are shared with TRBD1. The V segment lost 1 base and the J segment 2 bases; nucleotides outside the gene matches: 7. The CDR3 has 16 amino acids. Looked up from germline, CDR1 is SGHRS and CDR2 is YFSETQ. The CDR3 loop is CASSLRTGWDNTEAFF. DNA of the CDR3: TGCGCCAGCAGCTTGCGGACAGGGTGGGATAACACTGAAGCTTTCTTT.

The chain recombines TRBV12-3 or TRBV12-4 with TRBJ2-7; the D gene could be TRBD1 or TRBD2 (5 bases each). The CDR3 totals 13 residues. Trimming took off 6 bases at V and 8 bases at J, with 17 bases between the two ends. The CDR3 region is CASRAPGTPQQYF. The CDR3 coding sequence is TGTGCCAGCAGAGCTCCTGGGACGCCCCAGCAGTACTTC.

Only a few counts were recorded for this clonotype. The rearrangement links TRBV4-3 to TRBJ2-1; TRBD2 agrees at 8 bases. The V and J ends lost 0 bases and 3 bases, in that order; junction bases with no gene match: 4. The CDR3 runs to 16 residues. Germline CDR1 LGHNA, CDR2 YSLEER. In DNA, the CDR3 is TGCGCCAGCAGCCAAGAGACGGGGGGGCACTACAATGAGCAGTTCTTC. It yields the protein CASSQETGGHYNEQFF.

J is TRBJ2-1 and V is TRBV6-5; D may correspond to TRBD1 or TRBD2 (6 bases each). The germline V and J ends were trimmed by 0 bases and 6 bases, with 9 bases remaining between them. Per germline, CDR1 MNHEY and CDR2 SVGAGI. The CDR3 length is 14 residues. As DNA, the CDR3 is TGTGCCAGCAGTTACTCTGGGGGGCCCAATGAGCAGTTCTTC. Translating gives CASSYSGGPNEQFF.

This clonotype was recorded a few times. The genes are TRBV12-3 or TRBV12-4 and TRBJ1-5; unclear D gene. Trimming took 3 bases from V and 6 from J, leaving 9 bases between them. The CDR3 has 13 residues. The CDR3 loop is CASSFYQGQPQHF. The DNA for the CDR3 is TGTGCCAGCAGTTTTTATCAAGGTCAGCCCCAGCATTTT.

This chain joins TRBV4-2 and TRBJ1-4; 11 bases line up with TRBD1. Germline V gene sequence: CDR1 LGHNA, CDR2 YNFKEQ. The CDR3 is 15 amino acids. Trimming at V came to 4 bases and at J to 7 bases, leaving 5 bases not matched to a gene. For the CDR3, the DNA is TGTGCCAGCAGCCCTAGGACAGGGGGCTCTGAAAAACTGTTTTTT. Protein: CASSPRTGGSEKLFF.